This T cell receptor beta chain was sequenced for a study of shared clonotypes between healthy human individuals. General observations from the study: On the whole, naive subsets had larger estimated richness than memory subsets had.

V trimming: 5 bases; J trimming: 5 bases; junction bases outside the gene matches: 6. Germline V gene sequence: CDR1 SGHRS, CDR2 YFSETQ. This CDR3 is built from 16 residues. Sorted-subset replicate PCRs used 150 to 200 ng of genomic DNA. This amount corresponded to tens of thousands of T cell genomes. In the original processing: Junction-only sequences without quality scores were provided by ImmunoSEQ, so filtering was different. Libraries were prepared by immunoSEQ multiplex PCR; TCRdb keeps only in-frame clonotypes and omits some of them. For V, J and clone size, that table is used; D and trimming come from the DNA. The table has about 1.5 million clones, under 99% seen once. A note on this clone: What it recognizes is unknown.

The chain combines TRBV5-1 with TRBJ2-2; 13 positions match TRBD2. This clonotype originated in a man younger than 40 in good health. Sequenced input: naive CD4+ T cells sorted from blood. Sample subset: CD45RA+ positively selected. For the CDR3, the DNA is TGCGCCAGCAGTTTCGGACTAGCGGGAGCTACCGGGGAGCTGTTTTTT. Translated, it gives CASSFGLAGATGELFF.